The table lists the clone carrying this T cell receptor (beta chain) with a count of one. The sample comes from a study of cytomegalovirus exposure and HLA in healthy donors. Study overall: In a previous analysis, approximately 110 million unique TCR beta sequences were found from some 200 million T cells. Unique TCRs numbering some 80 million, obtained from HLA-typed donors, made up an early data release. Genotyping of under 500 donors showed that 80% to 90% belonged to the Caucasian-associated ancestry cluster.

With 0 bases clipped from V and 7 bases from J, the junction kept 8 bases outside the gene matches. Germline CDR1 LNHNV, CDR2 YYDKDF (reference sequence). The CDR3 sequence is 15 residues long. The PCR contained 60 Vbeta and 13 Jbeta primers. The protocol was immunoSEQ multiplex PCR, while the TCRdb copy is restricted to in-frame clones and leaves out a portion. The table lists about 160,000 clones, roughly 74% of them singletons. Source material: PBMCs. The origin of this receptor is a male donor in good health and CMV-seronegative. This chain joins TRBV15 and TRBJ1-2, with 7 positions matching TRBD1. In DNA, the CDR3 is TGTGCCACCAGCAGAGATGGTGAAGGGGGCGCTGGCTACACCTTC. This encodes CATSRDGEGGAGYTF.